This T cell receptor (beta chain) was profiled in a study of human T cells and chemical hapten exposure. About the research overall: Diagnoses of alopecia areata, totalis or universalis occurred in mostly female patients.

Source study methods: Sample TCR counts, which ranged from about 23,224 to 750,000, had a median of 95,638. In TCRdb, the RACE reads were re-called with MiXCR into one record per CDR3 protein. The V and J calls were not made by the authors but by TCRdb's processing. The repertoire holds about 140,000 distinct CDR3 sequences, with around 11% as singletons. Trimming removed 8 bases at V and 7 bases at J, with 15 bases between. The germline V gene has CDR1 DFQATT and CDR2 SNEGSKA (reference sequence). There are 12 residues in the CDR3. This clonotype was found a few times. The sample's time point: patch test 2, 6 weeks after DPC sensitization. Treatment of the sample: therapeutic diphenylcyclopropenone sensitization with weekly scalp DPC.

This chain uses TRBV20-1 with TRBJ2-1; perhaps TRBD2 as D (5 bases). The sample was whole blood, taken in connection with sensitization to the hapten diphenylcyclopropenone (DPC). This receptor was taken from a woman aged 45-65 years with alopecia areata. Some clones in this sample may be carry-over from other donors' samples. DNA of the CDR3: TGCAGTCCGACTAAAGGCGATAATGAGCAGTTCTTC. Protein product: CSPTKGDNEQFF.